This TCR beta chain emerged from a study of T cell responses to AZD1222 COVID-19 vaccine. Profiling relied on immunoSEQ multiplex PCR, and the TCRdb table lists in-frame clones only, not all of them. The sample consists of 140,000 to 150,000 clones, over 80% of them appearing once. V was clipped by 4 bases and J by 10 bases, with 15 bases between them. Per germline, CDR1 SGHTS and CDR2 YDEGEE. This CDR3 is 14 amino acids long. The source is an adult who received the AZD1222 COVID-19 vaccine. The sample in question was peripheral blood, obtained 28 days after the second AZD1222 dose. The V gene is TRBV5-8, the J gene TRBJ1-6; D gene unclear. This CDR3 is CASSRTSHPSPLHF. The CDR3 bases are TGTGCCAGCAGCCGTACAAGTCACCCATCACCCCTCCACTTT.